This T cell receptor beta chain was found in a study of shared clonotypes between healthy human individuals. The V gene lost 2 bases and the J gene lost 7 bases, with 15 bases spanning the gap. The germline CDR1 and CDR2 sequences are SGHTA and FQGNSA. The CDR3 length is 16 residues. Only in-frame clones appear in the TCRdb table, and some are missing; sequencing was by immunoSEQ multiplex PCR. The sample includes more than 2 million clones, around 95% of them seen just once. Participating donors were healthy, HIV-negative adults free of recent acute infections or vaccinations. This TCR was sampled from a man aged 18-30 years in good health. Specimen: naive CD4+ T cells sorted from blood. As for subset: CD45RA+ positively selected. The chain couples TRBV7-2 to TRBJ1-6, with no clear D. CDR3 loop: CASSLPRGRANSPLHF. CDR3 nucleotide sequence: TGTGCCAGCAGCTTACCAAGAGGACGGGCCAATTCACCCCTCCACTTT. Full variable domain (rest looked up from reference TRBV7-2 and TRBJ1-6): GAGVSQSPSNKVTEKGKDVELRCDPISGHTALYWYRQSLGQGLEFLIYFQGNSAPDKSGLPSDRFSAERTGGSVSTLTIQRTQQEDSAVYLCASSLPRGRANSPLHFGNGTRLTVT.